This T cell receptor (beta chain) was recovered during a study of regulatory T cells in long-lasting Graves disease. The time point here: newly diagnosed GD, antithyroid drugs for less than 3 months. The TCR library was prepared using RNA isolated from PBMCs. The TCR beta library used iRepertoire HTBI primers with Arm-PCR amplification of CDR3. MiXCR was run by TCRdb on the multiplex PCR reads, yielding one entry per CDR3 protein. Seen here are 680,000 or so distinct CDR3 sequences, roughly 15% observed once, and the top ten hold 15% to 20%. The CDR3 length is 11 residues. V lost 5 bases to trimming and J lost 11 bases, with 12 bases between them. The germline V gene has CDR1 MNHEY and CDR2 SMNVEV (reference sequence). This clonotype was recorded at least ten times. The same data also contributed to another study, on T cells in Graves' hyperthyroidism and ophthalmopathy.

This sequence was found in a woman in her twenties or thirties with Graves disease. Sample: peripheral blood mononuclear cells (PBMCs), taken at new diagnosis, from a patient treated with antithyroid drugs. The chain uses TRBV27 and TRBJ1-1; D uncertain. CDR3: CASSDRIAAFF. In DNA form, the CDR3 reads TGTGCCAGCAGTGATCGAATTGCGGCTTTCTTT.